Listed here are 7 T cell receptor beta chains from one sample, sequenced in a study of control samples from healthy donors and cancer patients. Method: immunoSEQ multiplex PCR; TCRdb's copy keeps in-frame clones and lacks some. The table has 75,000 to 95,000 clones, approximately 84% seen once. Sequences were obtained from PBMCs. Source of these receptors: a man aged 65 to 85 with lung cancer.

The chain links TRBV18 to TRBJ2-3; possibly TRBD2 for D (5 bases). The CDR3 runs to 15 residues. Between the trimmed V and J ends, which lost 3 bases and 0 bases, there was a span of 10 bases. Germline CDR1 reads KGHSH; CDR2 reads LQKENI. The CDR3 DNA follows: TGTGCCAGCTCACCCCCGAGGGCTAGCACAGATACGCAGTATTTT. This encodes CASSPPRASTDTQYF.

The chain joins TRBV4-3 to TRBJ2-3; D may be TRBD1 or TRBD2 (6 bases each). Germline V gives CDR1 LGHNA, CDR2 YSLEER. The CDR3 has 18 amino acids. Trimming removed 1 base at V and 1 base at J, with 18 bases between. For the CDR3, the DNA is TGCGCCAGCAGCCAAGCCCCCTCCGGAGGGGGGCGCACAGATACGCAGTATTTT. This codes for CASSQAPSGGGRTDTQYF.

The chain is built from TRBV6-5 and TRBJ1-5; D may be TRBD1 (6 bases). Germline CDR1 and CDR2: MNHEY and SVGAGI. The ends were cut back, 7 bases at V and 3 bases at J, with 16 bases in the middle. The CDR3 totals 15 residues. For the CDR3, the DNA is TGTGCCAGCAAACAGGGAGGTTCCCTCAATCAGCCCCAGCATTTT. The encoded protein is CASKQGGSLNQPQHF.

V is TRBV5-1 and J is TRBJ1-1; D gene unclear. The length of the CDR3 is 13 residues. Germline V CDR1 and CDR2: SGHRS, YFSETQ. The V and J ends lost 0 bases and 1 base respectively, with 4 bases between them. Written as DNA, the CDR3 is TGCGCCAGCAGCTTGGAGACGAACACTGAAGCTTTCTTT. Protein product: CASSLETNTEAFF.

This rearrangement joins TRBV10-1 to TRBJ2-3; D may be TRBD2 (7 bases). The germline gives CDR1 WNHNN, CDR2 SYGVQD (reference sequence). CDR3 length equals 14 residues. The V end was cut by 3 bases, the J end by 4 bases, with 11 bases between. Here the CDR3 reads CASSDSGGPDTQYF. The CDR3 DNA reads TGCGCCAGCAGTGACTCCGGGGGGCCAGATACGCAGTATTTT.

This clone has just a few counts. The DNA of the CDR3 is TGTGCCAGCAGCTTAGCGATTGGGAGACAGCCCTACGAGCAGTACTTC. Residues: CASSLAIGRQPYEQYF. The chain couples TRBV7-8 to TRBJ2-7, with D perhaps TRBD1 or TRBD2 (5 bases each). CDR1 is SGHVS, CDR2 FQNEAQ, per germline. V dropped 0 bases and J dropped 2 bases, with 14 bases sitting between them. The CDR3 has 16 residues.

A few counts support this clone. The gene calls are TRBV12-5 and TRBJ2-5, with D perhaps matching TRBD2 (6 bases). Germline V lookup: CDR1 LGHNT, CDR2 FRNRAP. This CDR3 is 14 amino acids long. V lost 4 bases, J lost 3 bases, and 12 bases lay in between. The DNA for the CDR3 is TGTGCTAGTGGTTCCGGGACTGCCGAAGAGACCCAGTACTTC. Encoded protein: CASGSGTAEETQYF.